This T cell receptor beta chain is from a study of glioma-infiltrating T cells after dendritic cell vaccination listed by TCRdb under 2016. Background on the whole study: The cohort included some 15 glioblastoma patients drawn from Phase I and II dendritic cell vaccination trials, of whom 9 were newly diagnosed and 6 had recurrent disease. In glioblastoma patients vaccinated with dendritic cells, deep sequencing of TCR beta CDR3 regions served to measure the amount of tumor-infiltrating lymphocytes and to compare repertoires between tumor and blood. The vaccine consisted of monocyte-derived dendritic cells cultured approximately seven days with IL-4 and GM-CSF, then pulsed overnight with autologous tumor lysate. Each patient got three intradermal injections of the dendritic cell vaccine, spaced at biweekly intervals, in the arm below the axilla. Survival after dendritic cell vaccination was correlated with TCR sequencing metrics, including TIL content and tumor-blood repertoire overlap. Patients received autologous tumor lysate-pulsed dendritic cell vaccination between the early 2000s and the early 2010s.

The time point label corresponds to: after dendritic cell vaccination, including at tumor progression/relapse. Patients were selected on the basis of adequate residual fresh-frozen tumor tissue and more than two years of available survival data. An isocitrate dehydrogenase mutation was not carried by any of the glioblastoma patients, although molecular status was otherwise variable. PBMC were collected before vaccination, two weeks after the third vaccination, and at tumor progression if progression occurred. Genomic DNA was extracted with the Qiagen DNeasy Blood extraction Kit. Results and caveats for the whole study, not just this receptor: The cohort was small and heterogeneous, with few patients having full blood and tumor sets and even fewer initial-recurrent tumor pairs. After dendritic cell vaccination, a higher estimated pretreatment TIL content predicted longer time to progression and longer overall survival. The TCR overlap response model with three groups was called speculative and said to need prospective validation. TCR clonality showed no direct relationship with survival, which suggests that a diverse polyclonal response may be important.

Note on this clone: The specificity of this receptor is unknown. Base-call qualities are not available, and no considerably larger clone is one nucleotide away.

CDR3 length: 14 amino acids, cysteine to phenylalanine. Only the CDR3 portion is preserved as DNA: 42 bases, with reading frame beginning at the first base. Trimming leaves V shorter by 4 bases and J shorter by 7 bases, with the junction holding 5 bases beyond the gene matches. The germline V gene yields MNHNS for CDR1 and SASEGT for CDR2. TCRB CDR3 regions were amplified from 2 to 2.5 ug genomic DNA, or all available DNA if less, using the immunoSEQ assay. The multiplex PCR employed 60 forward primers targeting TCR V beta segments and 13 reverse primers targeting J beta segments. To estimate reads per starting template, synthetic control templates were spiked into each sample at limiting dilution. Sequencing produced 87 bp reads on the Illumina HiSeq System. Turning to the authors' computational methods: PCR and sequencing errors were removed by merging closely related sequences with a nearest neighbor algorithm. TCR overlap was measured as the percentage of unique tumor TCR beta sequences also present in the same patient's peripheral blood. TCRdb's version of the immuneACCESS table is confined to in-frame rearrangements and falls short of the full clone set. An unresolved V gene accounts for under half of the shortfall where checked; the remainder is of unknown origin. Clonal size and the V and J genes are those of that table, whereas D and trimming came from the DNA. In all, the sample holds about 87,000 clones, and around 86% of those were seen once. The ten largest clones capture roughly 6.8% of the sample.

The clonotype originates from a human donor with glioblastoma. The rearranged chain carries TRBV6-1 and TRBJ2-2, with TRBD1 identical over 8 junction bases. The sequences come from blood, collected after dendritic cell vaccination. The CDR3 region: CASSVTGGHGELFF. Here is the DNA: TGTGCCAGCAGTGTCACAGGGGGTCACGGGGAGCTGTTTTTT.